Listed below are T cell receptor beta chains from one sample, sequenced in a study of blood T cell repertoires in COVID-19. Here immunoSEQ multiplex PCR was the method, and the copy in TCRdb shows in-frame clones only, minus some. The sample shows a few hundred thousand clones, roughly 90% of them seen only once. Material: peripheral blood. Receptors were obtained from a woman aged 25 to 39 with COVID-19, enrolled during active disease. Both conserved end residues are part of each CDR3. The D gene is left open where the match is weak. The size entry is marked missing in some rows and otherwise reads once, few, many or a size class.

v_call	cdr3_length	clone_size	j_call	d_call	cdr3_aa	cdr3_nt
TRBV7-6	17	once	TRBJ2-7	NA	CASSLEANVRGYHEQYF	TGTGCCAGCAGCTTAGAGGCAAACGTGCGGGGTTACCACGAGCAGTACTTC
TRBV2	20	NA	TRBJ2-2	TRBD1	CASTPHTRDRASKRTGELFF	TGTGCCAGCACTCCACACACTCGGGACAGGGCCTCAAAAAGAACCGGGGAGCTGTTTTTT
TRBV5-4	14	NA	TRBJ1-6	TRBD1	CASSEGTGNSPLHF	TGTGCCAGCAGCGAGGGGACAGGGAACTCACCCCTCCACTTT
TRBV5-4	15	NA	TRBJ1-6	NA	CASSLANRDDSPLHF	TGTGCCAGCAGCTTGGCTAACAGGGATGATTCACCCCTCCACTTT
TRBV9	16	NA	TRBJ2-1	TRBD2	CASSGGQRDFSNEQFF	TGTGCCAGCAGCGGAGGGCAGCGGGACTTTTCGAATGAGCAGTTCTTC
TRBV11-3	16	once	TRBJ2-1	TRBD2	CASSQTRLAGYNEQFF	TGTGCCAGCAGCCAAACACGACTAGCGGGATACAATGAGCAGTTCTTC
TRBV10-3	14	NA	TRBJ1-4	TRBD1	CAISRQGGDEKLFF	TGTGCCATCAGCCGACAGGGGGGGGATGAAAAACTGTTTTTT
TRBV10-2	15	NA	TRBJ2-5	TRBD2	CASSETQAGQETQYF	TGCGCCAGCAGTGAAACACAAGCGGGGCAAGAGACCCAGTACTTC
TRBV2	16	once	TRBJ1-6	TRBD1	CASRPSTGQPNSPLHF	TGTGCCAGCAGACCATCGACGGGACAGCCCAATTCACCCCTCCACTTT
TRBV4-1	14	NA	TRBJ2-3	NA	CASSQDTTDGGKYF	TGCGCCAGCAGCCAAGATACTACGGACGGAGGGAAGTATTTT
TRBV27	15	NA	TRBJ1-1	TRBD1	CASSFGTGGGTEAFF	TGTGCCAGCAGTTTCGGGACAGGGGGCGGCACTGAAGCTTTCTTT
TRBV7-9	14	NA	TRBJ2-2	NA	CASSGGWNTGELFF	TGTGCCAGCAGTGGGGGGTGGAACACCGGGGAGCTGTTTTTT
TRBV5-1	15	NA	TRBJ2-1	TRBD1	CASSRQGQGDNEQFF	TGCGCCAGCAGTCGCCAGGGACAGGGTGACAATGAGCAGTTCTTC
TRBV10-1	18	NA	TRBJ2-1	TRBD2	CASRRTSGGDFSYNEQFF	TGCGCCAGCAGACGGACTAGCGGGGGGGATTTCTCCTACAATGAGCAGTTCTTC
TRBV5-1	15	NA	TRBJ1-4	NA	CASRLNRVGNEKLFF	TGCGCCAGCAGGCTAAACAGGGTTGGAAATGAAAAACTGTTTTTT
TRBV10-2	13	NA	TRBJ1-6	NA	CASSATGSSPLHF	TGCGCCAGCAGTGCTACAGGGAGTTCACCCCTCCACTTT
TRBV7-9	18	NA	TRBJ2-6	TRBD1	CASSSFRDSYSGANVLTF	TGTGCCAGCAGCTCCTTCCGGGACAGCTATTCTGGGGCCAACGTCCTGACTTTC
TRBV5-6	17	NA	TRBJ2-1	TRBD2	CASSFTSGLLSSNEQFF	TGTGCCAGCAGCTTTACTAGCGGGCTTCTATCTAGCAATGAGCAGTTCTTC
TRBV5-1	14	NA	TRBJ1-1	NA	CASSLATGNTEAFF	TGCGCCAGCAGCTTGGCCACAGGGAACACTGAAGCTTTCTTT
TRBV27	18	NA	TRBJ2-3	TRBD2	CASSSYLGTSGRVDTQYF	TGTGCCAGCAGTTCCTACCTAGGGACTAGCGGAAGGGTGGATACGCAGTATTTT